This paragraph covers one TCR beta chain sequence. Its specificity is unknown. This entry is derived from a study of blood T cells in healthy people across ages. Samples had at least 7 million PBMCs isolated from them. Findings and limits, study-wide: Fewer expanded clones and more diversity marked long-lived versus aged donors. Per million T cells, the diversity of TCR beta decreased roughly linearly as age advanced.

With a J-beta primer mix and a sample-barcoded 5' primer, a second PCR ran 7 to 11 cycles. TCRdb passed the 5' RACE reads through MiXCR, listing each CDR3 protein once. This table holds 700,000 to 1,000,000 distinct CDR3 sequences, around 43% found once. Losses at the gene ends were 5 bases for V and 0 bases for J; bases not matched to a gene: 9. This CDR3 has 15 amino acids. The germline V gene encodes CDR1 DFQATT and CDR2 SNEGSKA (reference sequence). The clonotype originates from a man in his sixties in good health. The J gene is TRBJ2-7, the V gene TRBV20-1, with 8 bases fitting TRBD1. The source material was blood. The CDR3 protein is CSASDRGTVSYEQYF. In DNA, the CDR3 is TGCAGTGCTTCCGACAGGGGCACCGTCTCCTACGAGCAGTACTTC.